The 3 T cell receptor beta chains below come from one sample, sequenced in a study of T cells in Graves' hyperthyroidism and ophthalmopathy. From RNA transcripts, TCR beta CDR3 regions were amplified. A first-round RT-PCR of the TCR CDR3 used the HTBI primer set. One entry per CDR3 protein results from TCRdb running MiXCR on the multiplex PCR reads. This repertoire shows 530,000 or so distinct CDR3 sequences, approximately 25% found once; its top ten account for around 11%. Sequenced: blood. The origin of the receptors is a woman under 40 with Graves' ophthalmopathy.

The J gene is TRBJ2-7, the V gene TRBV6-1; 9 bases fit TRBD1. The CDR3 is 15 amino acids. CDR1 is MNHNS, CDR2 SASEGT, per germline. Trimming at V came to 6 bases and at J to 3 bases, leaving 9 bases not matched to a gene. CDR3 sequence: CASSTGTGPFYEQYF. The CDR3 DNA reads TGTGCCAGCAGCACAGGGACAGGGCCGTTCTACGAGCAGTACTTC.

In its sample, this clonotype was seen a few times. The genes are TRBV15 and TRBJ2-7, with 7 bases aligning to TRBD1. This CDR3 contains 16 residues. The trim removed 3 bases at V and 2 bases at J, leaving 10 bases unmatched. Germline lookup yields CDR1 LNHNV and CDR2 YYDKDF (reference sequence). The CDR3 DNA reads TGTGCCACCAGCAGCTCCTCCGCCGGGACAGCCTACGAGCAGTACTTC. It translates to CATSSSSAGTAYEQYF. Variable domain in full (rest from reference TRBV15 and TRBJ2-7): DAMVIQNPRYQVTQFGKPVTLSCSQTLNHNVMYWYQQKSSQAPKLLFHYYDKDFNNEADTPDNFQSRRPNTSFCFLDIRSPGLGDTAMYLCATSSSSAGTAYEQYFGPGTRLTVT.

The chain combines TRBV28 with TRBJ2-7; D perhaps matches TRBD2 (6 bases). The CDR3 length is 13 residues. With 6 bases removed from V and 1 base from J, the gap between germline ends came to 10 bases. Germline V gene data show CDR1 as MDHEN and CDR2 as SYDVKM. Here the CDR3 reads CASSGTPSYEQYF. The CDR3, as DNA: TGTGCCAGCAGCGGGACTCCTTCCTACGAGCAGTACTTC.